This T cell receptor (beta chain) comes out of a study of blood T cell repertoires in COVID-19. CDR1 SNHLY and CDR2 FYNNEI come from the germline V gene. The CDR3 covers 15 residues. Trimming stripped 2 bases from V and 8 bases from J, with 16 bases between. Sequenced by immunoSEQ multiplex PCR; TCRdb stores in-frame clones only, minus some. The data contain roughly 240,000 clones, around four fifths of them singletons. The clonotype was recovered from a man in his fifties or sixties who had recovered from COVID-19. Sequencing input: peripheral blood. V usage is TRBV2 and J usage is TRBJ1-5; perhaps TRBD1 as D (6 bases). This chain's CDR3 is CASSEYRGGAEPQHF. Written as DNA, the CDR3 is TGTGCCAGCAGTGAATATCGGGGGGGGGCGGAGCCCCAGCATTTT.